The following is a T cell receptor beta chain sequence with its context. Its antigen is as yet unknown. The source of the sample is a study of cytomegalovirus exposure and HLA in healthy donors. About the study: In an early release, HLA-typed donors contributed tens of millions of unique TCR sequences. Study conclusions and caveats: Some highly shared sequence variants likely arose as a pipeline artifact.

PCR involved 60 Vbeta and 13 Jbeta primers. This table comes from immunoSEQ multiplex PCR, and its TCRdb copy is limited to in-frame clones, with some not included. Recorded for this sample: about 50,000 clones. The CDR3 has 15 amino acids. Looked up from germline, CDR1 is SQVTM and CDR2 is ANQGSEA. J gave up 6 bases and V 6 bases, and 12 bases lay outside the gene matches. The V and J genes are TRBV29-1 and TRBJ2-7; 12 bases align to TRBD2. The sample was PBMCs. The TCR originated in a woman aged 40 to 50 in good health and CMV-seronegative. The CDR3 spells CSVRLAGVILREQYF. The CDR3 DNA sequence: TGCAGCGTCAGACTAGCGGGAGTAATTCTACGCGAGCAGTACTTC.